This is a list of T cell receptor beta chains from one sample in a study of blood T cell repertoires in COVID-19. Assay: immunoSEQ multiplex PCR; the TCRdb copy retains only in-frame clones and omits some. Of 210,000 or so clones listed, 88% were seen once; the top ten hold about 1.5%. Sequencing was done on a sample of peripheral blood. Receptors originate from a man younger than 30 with active or convalescent COVID-19. CDR3s include the opening cysteine and the closing phenylalanine or tryptophan. Each record gives: D gene, V gene, CDR3 length, clone size, J gene, CDR3 protein, CDR3 DNA. A D gene is named only where the DNA matches it firmly. Some rows mark clone size as missing; the rest say once, few, many or name a class of expanded clone.

>TRBD2|TRBV10-2|15|-|TRBJ2-2
CASSLSGVGTGELFF
TGCGCCAGCAGTCTTAGCGGGGTAGGGACCGGGGAGCTGTTTTTT
>TRBD1|TRBV4-1|19|-|TRBJ1-1
CASSQVGGGSVSQYTEAFF
TGCGCCAGCAGCCAAGTAGGGGGCGGGTCTGTCAGTCAGTACACTGAAGCTTTCTTT
>-|TRBV10-3|13|-|TRBJ2-2
CAISDLAGGELFF
TGTGCCATCAGTGACCTAGCTGGCGGGGAGCTGTTTTTT
>TRBD2|TRBV6-2/TRBV6-3|13|-|TRBJ2-7
CASSSLADYEQYF
TGTGCCAGCAGTTCCCTAGCGGACTACGAGCAGTACTTC
>-|TRBV19|15|-|TRBJ2-5
CASSTLTGASETQYF
TGTGCCAGTAGTACTCTGACAGGTGCATCGGAGACCCAGTACTTC
>TRBD2|TRBV7-9|17|-|TRBJ2-2
CASSLEIAGVDTGELFF
TGTGCCAGCAGCTTGGAGATAGCGGGAGTCGACACCGGGGAGCTGTTTTTT
>TRBD2|TRBV19|15|-|TRBJ2-1
CASSIAGGPYNEQFF
TGTGCCAGTAGTATAGCGGGAGGTCCCTACAATGAGCAGTTCTTC
>-|TRBV27|16|-|TRBJ1-2
CASAATSQAWRDGYTF
TGTGCCAGCGCAGCCACCAGTCAGGCCTGGCGGGATGGCTACACCTTC
>-|TRBV11-2|13|-|TRBJ1-1
CASSLAGNTEAFF
TGTGCCAGCAGCTTAGCAGGGAACACTGAAGCTTTCTTT
>-|TRBV5-6|11|-|TRBJ1-6
CASSLREALHF
TGTGCCAGCAGCTTGAGGGAGGCCCTCCACTTT
>TRBD2|TRBV7-2|18|-|TRBJ2-7
CASSPGRGLAGLPYEQYF
TGTGCCAGCAGCCCAGGTCGGGGACTAGCGGGTCTTCCCTACGAGCAGTACTTC
>TRBD1|TRBV6-5|15|once|TRBJ1-5
CASSPRDRQNQPQHF
TGTGCCAGCAGTCCTAGGGACAGACAAAATCAGCCCCAGCATTTT
>-|TRBV7-2|16|-|TRBJ2-5
CASSPHWGSQGETQYF
TGTGCCAGCAGCCCCCATTGGGGGAGTCAGGGGGAGACCCAGTACTTC
>TRBD1|TRBV18|14|-|TRBJ1-5
CASSLGQGVWPQHF
TGTGCCAGCTCGCTGGGACAGGGGGTTTGGCCCCAGCATTTT
>TRBD1|TRBV5-1|16|-|TRBJ2-1
CASSFTGGWSYNEQFF
TGCGCCAGCAGCTTCACAGGGGGTTGGTCCTACAATGAGCAGTTCTTC
>TRBD2|TRBV30|14|-|TRBJ2-1
CAWTGGRAFSEQFF
TGTGCCTGGACGGGCGGGAGGGCCTTTAGTGAGCAGTTCTTC
>-|TRBV30|16|-|TRBJ2-6
CAWSVSRSSGANVLTF
TGTGCCTGGAGTGTAAGTAGGAGCTCTGGGGCCAACGTCCTGACTTTC
>-|TRBV19|15|-|TRBJ1-5
CASTIQQGGNQPQHF
TGTGCCAGTACCATCCAACAGGGTGGCAATCAGCCCCAGCATTTT
>TRBD2|TRBV7-2|15|few|TRBJ2-1
CASSYSGSFYNEQFF
TGTGCCAGCAGCTATAGCGGGAGTTTTTACAATGAGCAGTTCTTC
>-|TRBV7-3|12|few|TRBJ2-5
CASSSNQETQYF
TGTGCCAGCAGCTCCAACCAAGAGACCCAGTACTTC
>TRBD2|TRBV5-1|14|-|TRBJ2-1
CASSSIAGVNEQFF
TGCGCCAGCAGCTCAATAGCGGGAGTCAATGAGCAGTTCTTC
>TRBD1|TRBV7-9|15|-|TRBJ2-5
CASSLKGATKETQYF
TGTGCCAGCAGCTTAAAGGGGGCTACAAAAGAGACCCAGTACTTC
>-|TRBV5-4|13|-|TRBJ2-7
CASSLEQIYEQYF
TGTGCCAGCAGCTTGGAACAGATTTACGAGCAGTACTTC
>TRBD1|TRBV10-1|14|-|TRBJ1-2
CASSGGTGDYGYTF
TGCGCCAGCAGTGGGGGGACAGGGGACTATGGCTACACCTTC
>-|TRBV7-3|15|few|TRBJ1-6
CASSLYGGVNSPLHF
TGTGCCAGCAGCTTATATGGGGGGGTTAATTCACCCCTCCACTTT
>-|TRBV4-1|14|-|TRBJ2-7
CASSQVKGEGEQYF
TGCGCCAGCAGCCAAGTTAAGGGGGAGGGCGAGCAGTACTTC
>TRBD1|TRBV7-8|14|once|TRBJ1-5
CASSFSGGDQPQHF
TGTGCCAGCAGCTTTTCAGGGGGTGATCAGCCCCAGCATTTT
>TRBD1|TRBV28|16|-|TRBJ2-5
CASSLWTGVAVETQYF
TGTGCCAGCAGTTTATGGACAGGGGTAGCAGTGGAGACCCAGTACTTC
>-|TRBV30|15|once|TRBJ1-3
CAWNGQGHSGNTIYF
TGTGCCTGGAACGGTCAGGGCCACTCTGGAAACACCATATATTTT
>-|TRBV6-1|16|-|TRBJ1-3
CASSEAVGASGNTIYF
TGTGCCAGCAGTGAAGCCGTGGGCGCGTCAGGAAACACCATATATTTT
>TRBD2|TRBV4-3|17|-|TRBJ2-1
CASSLASGGSSYNEQFF
TGCGCCAGCAGCCTAGCCTCGGGCGGGAGTTCCTACAATGAGCAGTTCTTC
>-|TRBV9|12|-|TRBJ1-2
CASSVGGHGYTF
TGTGCCAGCAGCGTAGGGGGGCATGGCTACACCTTC
>-|TRBV25-1|13|-|TRBJ1-1
CASSPIGNPKAFF
TGTGCCAGCAGTCCCATCGGGAACCCAAAAGCTTTCTTT
>TRBD1|TRBV7-6|17|-|TRBJ1-3
CASSLGGQGSSGNTIYF
TGTGCCAGTAGCCTTGGCGGACAGGGCTCCTCTGGAAACACCATATATTTT
>TRBD1|TRBV12-3/TRBV12-4|13|-|TRBJ1-2
CASGMTGMGGYTF
TGTGCCAGCGGTATGACAGGGATGGGTGGCTACACCTTC
>-|TRBV28|13|-|TRBJ2-5
CASSFGGKETQYF
TGTGCCAGCAGTTTTGGCGGGAAAGAGACCCAGTACTTC
>TRBD2|TRBV9|16|-|TRBJ2-1
CASSVYIAGVHNEQFF
TGTGCCAGCAGCGTGTACATAGCGGGAGTTCACAATGAGCAGTTCTTC
>TRBD1|TRBV5-1|16|-|TRBJ1-3
CASSLTGGLSGNTIYF
TGCGCCAGCAGCTTGACAGGGGGCCTCTCTGGAAACACCATATATTTT
>-|TRBV24-1|18|-|TRBJ2-5
CATSGGTTLHRYQETQYF
TGTGCCACCAGTGGAGGGACAACCCTTCACCGGTACCAAGAGACCCAGTACTTC
>-|TRBV7-9|15|-|TRBJ2-3
CASSLGPEITDTQYF
TGTGCCAGCAGCTTAGGACCGGAGATCACAGATACGCAGTATTTT
>TRBD2|TRBV7-9|14|-|TRBJ2-1
CASSSLAGGSRRFF
TGTGCCAGCAGCTCACTAGCGGGAGGCTCGAGACGGTTCTTC
>-|TRBV5-5|14|-|TRBJ1-2
CASIGEPLLGGYTF
TGTGCCAGTATTGGGGAGCCATTATTGGGGGGCTACACCTTC
>TRBD1|TRBV2|14|once|TRBJ2-7
CASSLTGVNYEQYF
TGTGCCAGCAGCTTGACAGGGGTAAACTACGAGCAGTACTTC
>-|TRBV6-5|13|-|TRBJ2-1
CASSYSAVSEQFF
TGTGCCAGCAGTTACTCGGCTGTCAGTGAGCAGTTCTTC
>-|TRBV2|21|few|TRBJ1-5
CASSEESWGHQQWCSNQPQHF
TGTGCCAGCAGTGAAGAATCCTGGGGACATCAACAGTGGTGTAGCAATCAGCCCCAGCATTTT
>TRBD1|TRBV6-6|12|-|TRBJ2-7
CASTTGPYEQYF
TGTGCCAGTACGACAGGGCCCTACGAGCAGTACTTC
>-|TRBV4-2|14|-|TRBJ1-6
CASSQDYSDSPLHF
TGTGCCAGCAGCCAAGATTATTCCGATTCACCCCTCCACTTT
>TRBD2|TRBV11-3|13|-|TRBJ2-7
CASSLGLAYEQYF
TGTGCCAGCAGCTTGGGACTAGCCTACGAGCAGTACTTC
>TRBD1|TRBV7-2|15|-|TRBJ2-5
CASSLVDRAQETQYF
TGTGCCAGCAGCTTAGTCGACAGGGCCCAAGAGACCCAGTACTTC
>-|TRBV18|14|few|TRBJ2-2
CASSLDSNTGELFF
TGTGCCAGCTCACTCGACAGCAACACCGGGGAGCTGTTTTTT
>TRBD2|TRBV12-5|17|-|TRBJ2-1
CASGLVSLAANHNEQFF
TGTGCTAGTGGTTTGGTGTCACTAGCGGCCAACCACAATGAGCAGTTCTTC
>-|TRBV24-1|11|-|TRBJ2-3
CATSQTDTQYF
TGTGCCACCAGTCAGACAGATACGCAGTATTTT
>-|TRBV7-2|13|-|TRBJ1-2
CASSTGRNYGYTF
TGTGCCAGCAGTACGGGTCGAAACTATGGCTACACCTTC
>TRBD1|TRBV11-2|16|-|TRBJ1-2
CASSLDRGGAGYGYTF
TGTGCCAGCAGCTTGGATAGAGGGGGCGCGGGCTATGGCTACACCTTC
>TRBD2|TRBV4-2|16|-|TRBJ2-7
CASSPSGLAGGYEQYF
TGTGCCAGCAGCCCCTCCGGACTAGCGGGAGGTTACGAGCAGTACTTC